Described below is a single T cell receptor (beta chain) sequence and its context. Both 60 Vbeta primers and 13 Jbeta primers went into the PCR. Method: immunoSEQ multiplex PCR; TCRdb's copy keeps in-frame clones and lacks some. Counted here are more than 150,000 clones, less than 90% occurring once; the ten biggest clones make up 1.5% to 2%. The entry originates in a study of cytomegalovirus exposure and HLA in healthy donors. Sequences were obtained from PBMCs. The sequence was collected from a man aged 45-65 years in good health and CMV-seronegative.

CDR3 sequence (DNA): TGTGCCAGCTCACCACAGGCTAGCGGGAGCTTTAATGAGCAGTTCTTC. It encodes CASSPQASGSFNEQFF. The chain is built from TRBV18 and TRBJ2-1; TRBD2 matches 10 bases. Germline V CDR1 and CDR2: KGHSH, LQKENI. The CDR3 sequence is 16 residues long. V lost 1 base to trimming and J lost 7 bases; unmatched junction nucleotides: 7.